This TCR beta chain was obtained from a study of T cells after yellow fever vaccination. General observations from the study: CD4 and CD8 compartments shared a small share of clonotypes.

Each CDR3 protein is one row after TCRdb ran MiXCR on the 5' RACE reads. Altogether some 150,000 distinct CDR3 sequences are present, 11% being singletons, with the ten largest covering 30% to 45%. Of note for this clonotype: Its antigen remains unidentified.

Sequenced here: CD8+ T cells sorted from PBMCs, sampled 15 days after the yellow fever booster vaccination. The receptor's source is a man between 18 and 29 years old who received the YFV17D yellow fever vaccine.

CDR3 DNA sequence: TGTGCCATCAGTGAGGGGGGAGGCCGGTCAGGTCAGCCCCAGCATTTT. Its protein product is CAISEGGGRSGQPQHF. This chain links TRBV10-3 with TRBJ1-5, with D perhaps TRBD1 (5 bases). This CDR3 is 16 amino acids long. Germline CDR1 is ENHRY and CDR2 is SYGVKD. V was trimmed by 2 bases and J by 6 bases, leaving 17 bases between them.